The entry below gives a single T cell receptor (beta chain) sequence along with its context. This sample was included in a study of blood T cell repertoires in COVID-19. Overall study: Nucleic acid was either cDNA or gDNA, and it came from T cells, B-cell-depleted T cells, or PBMCs.

This CDR3 is 14 amino acids long. In the authors' methods: For nucleated cells, counts were estimated from reference gene primer amplification. TCRdb's copy holds only in-frame clones and misses some; the assay was immunoSEQ multiplex PCR. D and trimming come from the DNA, and the V and J calls and clone size come from that table. The data hold under 75,000 clones, with more than 60% observed a single time. The chain couples TRBV21-1 to TRBJ1-1; no check of the table's D call, TRBD1, against the DNA was made. TRBV21-1 is deemed a pseudogene. Sequenced sample: peripheral blood. This clonotype originated in a woman between 70 and 85 years old with acute or convalescent COVID-19. Written as DNA, the CDR3 is TGTGCCAGCAGCAAAGGGAGCGACAGAACTGAAGCTTTCTTT. Translation: CASSKGSDRTEAFF.